The entry below describes one T cell receptor (beta chain). Its antigen specificity is not known. Nothing much larger sits one base from this clone, and base qualities are not available. The CDR3 covers 13 residues, taking in both the cysteine and the phenylalanine. The sequence is cut down to CDR3 DNA, 39 bases in frame from base 1. V loses 4 bases, J loses 5 bases, and the germline ends lie 12 bases apart. Sequences SGHRS (CDR1) and YFSETQ (CDR2) are obtained from the germline V gene. Sequencing of the TRB variable region was done with the immunoSEQ hsTCRB v3.0 assay at survey level resolution. The targeted TRB sequencing depth was roughly 40,000-55,000 T-cell genomes per sample. TRB libraries were pooled and sequenced on an Illumina MiSeq using a v3 150-cycle kit. The published analysis was carried out like this. Repertoire analysis was performed in R inside a reproducible Nextflow workflow that covered QC, data transformation and analysis. Custom analyses were implemented in LymphoSeq2, an R package for AIRR-Seq data exploration. After excluding a few samples that yielded fewer than 5000 total TRB sequences, roughly 190 HIV repertoires remained for analysis. Among the 200 or so HIV repertoires that were kept, 59 were collected before ART initiation and some 130 were collected after ART initiation. Each repertoire was downsampled to 5000 TRB nucleotide sequences, and summary statistics were averaged across 100 downsampling iterations. The analysis kept only TRB sequences whose CDR3 regions were at least seven amino acids long. A Shannon entropy-derived clonality score and the Gini coefficient were used to measure diversity. In the repertoire networks, any two of the top 5000 CDR3 amino acid sequences were linked whenever the two sequences differed by an edit distance of one. For TRB CDR3 amino acid sequences, GLIPH2 was used to predict antigen specificity groups and MHC restriction. CDR3 amino acid sequences were matched against VDJdb and McPAS-TCR to flag known CMV, EBV, HIV or tissue antigen associations. Pre-ART, post-ART and control groups were compared with Wilcoxon signed-rank tests and Holm-Bonferroni correction. TCRdb retrieved this table from immuneACCESS and kept in-frame rearrangements only. Not all clones are present; in checked studies, unresolved V genes account for under half, and no reason is known for the remainder. The DNA gave D and trimming, while V, J and clone size come from that table. Present in this sample are more than 35,000 clones, nearly 95% of which were seen just once. The ten largest account for 2.7% of the sample.

The data were taken from a study of long-term antiretroviral therapy in people with HIV (dated by TCRdb to 2021 to 2024). Background for the entire study: The earliest samples were collected about a decade before the 2015 WHO recommendation for immediate ART, when ART was typically delayed until CD4 counts fell. This retrospective serial study examined whether starting ART and sustained HIV suppression were associated with changes in the composition and diversity of the TRB repertoire in peripheral blood. From some 30 adults with confirmed HIV infection, the cohort provided 150 to 200 cryopreserved PBMC samples, gathered serially across a mean of approximately six years (range 1-12). About 35% of the 30 participants with HIV were female. No cross-contamination during QIAcube processing turned up in test extractions that ran a monoclonal T-cell line alongside 25 to 35 polyclonal samples.

What the research found in general, with its limitations: Inferences about post-ART repertoire changes were limited because no data were available on ART adherence, viral resistance or therapy changes. CDR3 length ranges in HIV repertoires were narrower than in controls, and network structure suggested an antigen-experienced repertoire with only a slight naive shift after ART. The samples were dated from about 2004 to 2018, and the ART regimens that were used may be less effective than current ART regimens. Because cell numbers in pre-ART samples were limited, unsorted PBMC were profiled instead of sorted CD4+ and CD8+ T cells. The repertoire was dominated across all time points by expanded TRB clones identified before ART initiation, although this dominance was seen to fluctuate and to decrease in many PLHIV after ART. Because PBMC availability was limited, only the TCR beta chain was sequenced, with no alpha chain pairing. Starting ART was linked to a significant rise in TRB diversity, yet even with long-term ART the diversity remained significantly lower than in transplant donor controls.

To be included, a participant needed at least one PBMC sample from before ART initiation plus at least two post-ART samples. Every participant with HIV received treatment in the United States of America. Cryopreserved samples of about 0.9-11 million PBMC were thawed and washed before DNA extraction. At the time of the earliest PBMC sample, participants with HIV were aged between roughly 20 and 54 years. PBMC samples from each participant spanned 1-4 timepoints before ART initiation and 2-8 timepoints after ART initiation, with a median of 7 samples. For every participant, serial HIV viral load, CD4+ T-cell count, ART history and demographic data were obtained. Genomic DNA was extracted from unsorted PBMC with a Qiagen kit on a QIAcube, with processing performed in batches of 12 samples.

The TCR sequence derives from a woman between 45 and 60 years old with HIV. The chain employs TRBV5-1 and TRBJ1-1; TRBD1 might be the D gene, on 6 matching bases. The source was unsorted PBMCs, collected 3.7 years after starting antiretroviral therapy. The CDR3 is CASSQGGATEAFF. The DNA sequence follows: TGCGCCAGCAGCCAAGGGGGAGCAACTGAAGCTTTCTTT. The full variable domain, completed from the reference TRBV5-1 and TRBJ1-1 proteins outside the CDR3, reads KAGVTQTPRYLIKTRGQQVTLSCSPISGHRSVSWYQQTPGQGLQFLFEYFSETQRNKGNFPGRFSGRQFSNSRSEMNVSTLELGDSALYLCASSQGGATEAFFGQGTRLTVV.